Presented here are 10 T cell receptor beta chains from one specimen sequenced in a study of OX40 agonist ivuxolimab in advanced cancers. Sequencing was performed with immunoSEQ multiplex PCR; in TCRdb, only in-frame clones are kept and a portion is missing. The sample records some 41,000 clones, approximately 88% being singletons. The sample in question was CD4+ or CD8+ T cells sorted from blood, obtained in a trial of the OX40 agonist ivuxolimab. These receptors were obtained from an adult with an advanced solid tumor such as melanoma, head and neck, liver or kidney cancer.

V is TRBV5-1 and J is TRBJ1-4, with a weak D call TRBD1 (5 bases). Looked up from germline, CDR1 is SGHRS and CDR2 is YFSETQ. V shed 4 bases and J shed 8 bases, with 24 bases lying between them. The CDR3 totals 17 residues. The CDR3 spells CASSPQFSRDQSEKLFF. In DNA form, the CDR3 reads TGCGCCAGCAGCCCCCAGTTCTCCAGGGACCAGTCCGAAAAACTGTTTTTT.

For the CDR3, the DNA is TGTGCCAGCAGCGTACCGGGGTTCCATGGCTACACCTTC. As protein: CASSVPGFHGYTF. This chain connects TRBV9 to TRBJ1-2; D unresolved. The V gene lost 1 base and the J gene lost 6 bases, with 10 bases spanning the gap. CDR3 length: 13 residues. Germline V CDR1 and CDR2: SGDLS, YYNGEE.

J is TRBJ1-1 and V is TRBV7-2; D is unresolved. Trimming stripped 0 bases from V and 11 bases from J, with 10 bases between. The CDR3 consists of 12 residues. The germline gives CDR1 SGHTA, CDR2 FQGNSA. The CDR3 bases are TGTGCCAGCAGCTTAGCAACTTCCGGGGCTTTCTTT. Its protein product is CASSLATSGAFF.

The V gene is TRBV19, the J gene TRBJ1-6, with D perhaps matching TRBD1 (6 bases). The CDR3 covers 12 residues. Germline V gene sequence: CDR1 LNHDA, CDR2 SQIVND (reference sequence). The germline V and J ends were trimmed by 5 bases and 9 bases, with 8 bases remaining between them. Here the CDR3 DNA reads TGTGCCAGTAGTGTGACAGGTTCACCCCTCCACTTT. Amino acids: CASSVTGSPLHF.

The chain links TRBV6-6 to TRBJ2-3, with D unclear. Trimming shortened V by 8 bases and J by 2 bases, and 11 bases separated the two germline ends. CDR3 length: 13 residues. Germline-derived CDR1 and CDR2 are MNHNY and SVGAGI (reference sequence). Here the CDR3 DNA reads TGTGCCAGCTCGAATCGGTACACAGATACGCAGTATTTT. Its protein product is CASSNRYTDTQYF.

The V gene is TRBV5-1, the J gene TRBJ1-6, with unresolved D. Looked up from germline, CDR1 is SGHRS and CDR2 is YFSETQ. Deletions cut 8 bases from V and 5 bases from J, with 17 bases between. This CDR3 region has 15 residues. The CDR3 region has the DNA TGCGCCAGTAGAACTGACCCAGCCGATAATTCACCCCTCCACTTT. Its translation is CASRTDPADNSPLHF.

V gene TRBV11-2 combines with J gene TRBJ2-7, with D perhaps matching TRBD2 (6 bases). The CDR3 is 14 amino acids. Trimming took 1 base from V and 3 from J, leaving 10 bases between them. Germline V CDR1 and CDR2: SGHAT, FQNNGV. The CDR3 reads CASSLAVSGYEQYF. CDR3 nucleotide sequence: TGTGCCAGCAGCTTAGCGGTTAGCGGCTACGAGCAGTACTTC.

This clone was recorded once. The chain employs TRBV7-2 and TRBJ2-7, with D perhaps matching TRBD1 or TRBD2 (5 bases each). CDR1 SGHTA and CDR2 FQGNSA come from the germline V gene. V shed 1 base and J shed 3 bases, with 16 bases lying between them. The CDR3 loop spans 16 amino acids. The CDR3 bases are TGTGCCAGCAGCTTAGAATCCTCCGGGGCGGGCTACGAGCAGTACTTC. It translates to CASSLESSGAGYEQYF.

This clone has only one observation. The V gene is TRBV5-5, the J gene TRBJ2-7, with 7 bases aligning to TRBD2. J was trimmed by 4 bases and V by 1 base; bases with no gene match: 5. The germline V gene encodes CDR1 SGHKS and CDR2 YYEKEE (reference sequence). The length of the CDR3 is 14 residues. In DNA, the CDR3 is TGTGCCAGCAGCTTGAGCGGGGTCTGGTACGAGCAGTACTTC. As protein: CASSLSGVWYEQYF.

The rearrangement links TRBV7-2 to TRBJ1-6; no firm D call. The V gene lost 1 base and the J gene lost 8 bases, with 9 bases spanning the gap. The CDR3 consists of 14 residues. The germline V gene encodes CDR1 SGHTA and CDR2 FQGNSA. The CDR3 DNA sequence: TGTGCCAGCAGCTTAGTTCCGGAGGATTCACCCCTCCACTTT. Protein sequence: CASSLVPEDSPLHF.